These 8 T cell receptor beta chains were all obtained from the same sample, sequenced in a study of human versus mouse CDR3 diversity and MHC coevolution. Method: immunoSEQ multiplex PCR; TCRdb's copy keeps in-frame clones and lacks some. The sample holds 55,000 to 65,000 clones, roughly 94% seen once. Sample: naive CD4+ T cells from blood. Indicated subset: CD45RO-negative CD62L-positive naive CD4 T cells. The receptors originated from a person in their sixties or seventies in good health.

The chain couples TRBV19 to TRBJ2-1, with D maybe TRBD2 (5 bases). Trimming cost V 4 bases and J 2 bases, with 15 bases left between them. The CDR3 spans 16 residues. The germline V gene encodes CDR1 LNHDA and CDR2 SQIVND (reference sequence). The CDR3 region has the DNA TGTGCCAGTAGTAACGTACTAGATAAGACCTACAATGAGCAGTTCTTC. Translated, it gives CASSNVLDKTYNEQFF.

This clone was counted once. The rearrangement links TRBV6-6 to TRBJ1-1; possible D gene TRBD1, 5 bases. V was pared by 0 bases and J by 7 bases, with 12 bases between. CDR1 is MNHNY and CDR2 is SVGAGI in the germline V gene (reference sequence). CDR3 length: 14 amino acids. The CDR3 DNA reads as TGTGCCAGCAGTTACTCCGGGGGGGTCGGTGAAGCTTTCTTT. The encoded protein is CASSYSGGVGEAFF.

The chain has TRBV2 and TRBJ2-5; 10 positions match TRBD1. CDR3 size: 15 residues. The V segment lost 4 bases and the J segment 0 bases; nucleotides outside the gene matches: 2. CDR1 is SNHLY and CDR2 is FYNNEI in the germline V gene. The CDR3: CASSVGQGYQETQYF. The DNA of the CDR3 is TGTGCCAGCAGTGTGGGACAGGGGTACCAAGAGACCCAGTACTTC.

The rearrangement uses TRBV2 and TRBJ2-5; a possible D gene is TRBD1 (6 bases). The CDR3 is 14 amino acids. Between the trimmed V and J ends, which lost 3 bases and 2 bases, there was a span of 10 bases. CDR1 SNHLY and CDR2 FYNNEI come from the germline V gene. CDR3 sequence reads: CASSDRDTQETQYF. The CDR3 DNA sequence: TGTGCCAGCAGTGACCGGGACACACAAGAGACCCAGTACTTC.

This clone has a single count. This rearrangement joins TRBV5-3 to TRBJ1-3; D possibly corresponds to TRBD1 (5 bases). TRBV5-3 is classed as an ORF, of uncertain function. CDR3 length: 14 amino acids. V lost 8 bases and J lost 3, with 15 bases in between. The CDR3 here is CASPTPGVGNTIYF. CDR3 DNA sequence: TGTGCCAGTCCGACCCCGGGGGTTGGAAACACCATATATTTT.

The genes are TRBV11-2 and TRBJ2-7, with 14 bases identical to TRBD2. The V gene end was trimmed by 2 bases and the J gene end by 9 bases; junction bases not matched to a gene: 3. The germline CDR1 and CDR2 sequences are SGHAT and FQNNGV. CDR3 length equals 14 residues. CDR3 protein: CASSLIGLAGGQYF. CDR3 nucleotides: TGTGCCAGCAGCTTAATCGGACTAGCGGGAGGGCAGTACTTC.

This clone was seen a single time. This chain uses TRBV7-8 with TRBJ2-2; 7 bases agree with TRBD1. J gave up 4 bases and V 5 bases, and 7 bases lay outside the gene matches. CDR1 is SGHVS and CDR2 is FQNEAQ in the germline V gene. The CDR3 length is 15 residues. CDR3 sequence (DNA): TGTGCCAGCAGCAACCAGGGACAGATCACCGGGGAGCTGTTTTTT. Encoded protein: CASSNQGQITGELFF.

V usage is TRBV11-3 and J usage is TRBJ2-5; 8 bases are shared with TRBD1. The closer fit of TRBJ2-7 to the DNA end suggests the J call may be wrong. The germline V gene has CDR1 SGHNT and CDR2 YENEEA. The CDR3 is 14 amino acids. The CDR3 spells CASSFVRGPSEQYF. For the CDR3, the DNA is TGTGCCAGCAGCTTTGTCAGGGGGCCCTCCGAGCAGTACTTC.